This T cell receptor beta chain emerged from a study of early T cells in non-severe SARS-CoV-2 infection. In the study overall: Bulk RNA from unsorted whole blood was sequenced; chains were unpaired.

Researchers tagged individual cDNA molecules with unique molecular identifiers. TCRdb used MiXCR to reprocess the 5' RACE reads, holding one entry per CDR3 protein. In the table there are some 50,000 distinct CDR3 sequences, approximately 10% of which are singletons. CDR3 size: 16 residues. CDR1 is SGHTA, CDR2 FQGTGA, per germline. J gave up 2 bases and V 4 bases, and 9 bases lay outside the gene matches. This clonotype appeared many times. V and J are TRBV7-3 and TRBJ2-3; 7 bases align to TRBD1. The TCR was taken from an adult who was a healthcare worker with PCR-confirmed SARS-CoV-2 infection or an uninfected control (not recorded which). The source material was whole blood. CDR3: CASSSNPGQITDTQYF. In nucleotides, the CDR3 is TGTGCCAGCAGCTCGAATCCGGGACAGATCACAGATACGCAGTATTTT. The full variable domain, completed using reference TRBV7-3 and TRBJ2-3, is GAGVSQTPSNKVTEKGKYVELRCDPISGHTALYWYRQSLGQGPEFLIYFQGTGAADDSGLPNDRFFAVRPEGSVSTLKIQRTERGDSAVYLCASSSNPGQITDTQYFGPGTRLTVL.